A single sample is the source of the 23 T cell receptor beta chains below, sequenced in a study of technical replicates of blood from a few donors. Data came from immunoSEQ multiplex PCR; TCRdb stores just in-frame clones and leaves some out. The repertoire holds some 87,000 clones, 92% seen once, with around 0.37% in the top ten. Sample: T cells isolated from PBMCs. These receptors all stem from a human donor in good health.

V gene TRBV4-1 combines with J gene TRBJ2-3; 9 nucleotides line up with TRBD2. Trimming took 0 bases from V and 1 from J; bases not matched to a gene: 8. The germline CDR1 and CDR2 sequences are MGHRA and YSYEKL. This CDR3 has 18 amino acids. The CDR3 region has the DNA TGCGCCAGCAGCCAAGATCCCCCGGGACTAGCTGGCACAGATACGCAGTATTTT. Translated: CASSQDPPGLAGTDTQYF.

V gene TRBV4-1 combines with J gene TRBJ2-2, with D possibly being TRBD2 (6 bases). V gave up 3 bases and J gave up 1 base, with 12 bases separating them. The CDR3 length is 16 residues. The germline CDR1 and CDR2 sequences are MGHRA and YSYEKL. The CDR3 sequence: CASSHRDSLNTGELFF. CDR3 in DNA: TGCGCCAGCAGCCACCGGGACTCGCTGAACACCGGGGAGCTGTTTTTT.

CDR3 sequence: CAWSVRTDNGYTF. CDR3 bases: TGTGCCTGGAGTGTACGGACAGATAATGGCTACACCTTC. The chain combines TRBV30 with TRBJ1-2; tentatively, D is TRBD1 (6 bases). The V end lost 0 bases, the J end lost 6 bases, and 11 bases lay between the germline ends. In germline, CDR1 is GTSNPN, CDR2 SVGIG (reference sequence). The length of the CDR3 is 13 residues.

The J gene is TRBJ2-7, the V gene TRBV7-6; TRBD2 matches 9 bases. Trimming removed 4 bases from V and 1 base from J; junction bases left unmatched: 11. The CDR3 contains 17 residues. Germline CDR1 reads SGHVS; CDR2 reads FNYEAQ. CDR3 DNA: TGTGCCAGCAGCTCTCTTGATAGCGGGAGCCGTTCCTACGAGCAGTACTTC. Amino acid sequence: CASSSLDSGSRSYEQYF.

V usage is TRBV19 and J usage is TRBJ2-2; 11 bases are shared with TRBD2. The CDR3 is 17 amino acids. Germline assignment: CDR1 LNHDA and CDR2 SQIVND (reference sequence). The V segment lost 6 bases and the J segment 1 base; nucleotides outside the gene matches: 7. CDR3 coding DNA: TGTGCCAGTAGGGGGGCTAGCGGGAGGTGGAACACCGGGGAGCTGTTTTTT. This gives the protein CASRGASGRWNTGELFF. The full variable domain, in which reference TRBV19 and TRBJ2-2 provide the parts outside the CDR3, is DGGITQSPKYLFRKEGQNVTLSCEQNLNHDAMYWYRQDPGQGLRLIYYSQIVNDFQKGDIAEGYSVSREKKESFPLTVTSAQKNPTAFYLCASRGASGRWNTGELFFGEGSRLTVL.

In DNA, the CDR3 is TGTGCCAGCAGCTCCCAGGCGGAGACCCAGTACTTC. Translation gives CASSSQAETQYF. The chain carries TRBV7-9 and TRBJ2-5; D ambiguous. There are 12 residues in the CDR3. Trimming left V 4 bases short and J 5 bases short, with 8 bases between. In germline, CDR1 is SEHNR, CDR2 FQNEAQ (reference sequence).

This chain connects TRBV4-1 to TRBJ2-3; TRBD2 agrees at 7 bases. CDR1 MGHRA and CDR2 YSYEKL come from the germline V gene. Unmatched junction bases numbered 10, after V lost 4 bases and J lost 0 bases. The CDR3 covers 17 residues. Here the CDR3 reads CASSLIYLAASTDTQYF. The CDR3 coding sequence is TGCGCCAGCAGCCTGATCTACCTAGCGGCGAGCACAGATACGCAGTATTTT.

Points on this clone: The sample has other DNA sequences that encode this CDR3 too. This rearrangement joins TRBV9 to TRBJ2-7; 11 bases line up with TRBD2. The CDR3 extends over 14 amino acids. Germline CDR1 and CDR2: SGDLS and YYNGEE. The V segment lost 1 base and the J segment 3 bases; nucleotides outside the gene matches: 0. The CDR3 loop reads CASSVTSGSYEQYF. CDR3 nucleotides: TGTGCCAGCAGCGTAACTAGCGGGAGCTACGAGCAGTACTTC.

CDR3 amino acids: CASSLGGMYAGELFF. The CDR3 DNA reads as TGTGCCAGCAGCTTAGGTGGCATGTACGCCGGGGAGCTGTTTTTT. V usage is TRBV11-2 and J usage is TRBJ2-2, with D unresolved. This CDR3 has 15 residues. The V gene lost 1 base and the J gene lost 6 bases, with 12 bases spanning the gap. Germline V gene data show CDR1 as SGHAT and CDR2 as FQNNGV.

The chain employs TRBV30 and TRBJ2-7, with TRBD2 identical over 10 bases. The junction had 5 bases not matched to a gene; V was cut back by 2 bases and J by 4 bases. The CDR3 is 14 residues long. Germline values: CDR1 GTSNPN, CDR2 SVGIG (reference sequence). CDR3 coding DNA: TGTGCCTGGAGTTCAGCGGGAGGGAATTACGAGCAGTACTTC. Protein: CAWSSAGGNYEQYF.

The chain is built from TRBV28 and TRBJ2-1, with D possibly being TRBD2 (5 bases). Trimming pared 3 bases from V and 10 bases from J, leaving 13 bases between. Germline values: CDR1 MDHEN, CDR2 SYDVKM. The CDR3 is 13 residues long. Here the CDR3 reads CASSLHPGYEQFF. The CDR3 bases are TGTGCCAGCAGTTTGCACCCGGGATACGAGCAGTTCTTC.

The CDR3 DNA reads TGTGCCAGTAGTCTGCACTACGGACAGACCCCTAGCAATCAGCCCCAGCATTTT. Encoded protein: CASSLHYGQTPSNQPQHF. The chain employs TRBV19 and TRBJ1-5, with D possibly matching TRBD1 (6 bases). V was shortened by 5 bases and J by 0 bases, with 20 bases between the two germline ends. The CDR3 extends over 18 amino acids. Germline CDR1 reads LNHDA; CDR2 reads SQIVND (reference sequence).

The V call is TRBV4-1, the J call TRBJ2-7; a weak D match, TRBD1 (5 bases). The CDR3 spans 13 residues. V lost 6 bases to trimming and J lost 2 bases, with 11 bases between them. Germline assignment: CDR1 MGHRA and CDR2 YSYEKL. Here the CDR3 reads CASRGPETYEQYF. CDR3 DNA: TGCGCCAGCAGGGGGCCCGAAACCTACGAGCAGTACTTC.

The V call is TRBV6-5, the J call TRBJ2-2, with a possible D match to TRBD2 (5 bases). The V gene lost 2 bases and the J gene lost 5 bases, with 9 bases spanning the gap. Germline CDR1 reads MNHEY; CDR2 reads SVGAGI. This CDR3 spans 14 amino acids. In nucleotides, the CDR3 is TGTGCCAGCAGTTACGGGCCGGGGACCGGGGAGCTGTTTTTT. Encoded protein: CASSYGPGTGELFF.

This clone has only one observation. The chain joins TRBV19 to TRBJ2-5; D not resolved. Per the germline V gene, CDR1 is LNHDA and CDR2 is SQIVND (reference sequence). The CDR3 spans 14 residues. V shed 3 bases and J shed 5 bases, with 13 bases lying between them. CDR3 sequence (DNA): TGTGCCAGTAGTATCGGGTCCGGTACCGAGACCCAGTACTTC. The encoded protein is CASSIGSGTETQYF.

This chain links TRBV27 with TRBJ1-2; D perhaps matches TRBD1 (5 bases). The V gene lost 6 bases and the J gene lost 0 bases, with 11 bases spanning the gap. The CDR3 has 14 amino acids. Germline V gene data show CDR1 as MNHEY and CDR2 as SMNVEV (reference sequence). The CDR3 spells CASSPDIPNYGYTF. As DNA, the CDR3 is TGTGCCAGCAGCCCGGACATCCCTAACTATGGCTACACCTTC.

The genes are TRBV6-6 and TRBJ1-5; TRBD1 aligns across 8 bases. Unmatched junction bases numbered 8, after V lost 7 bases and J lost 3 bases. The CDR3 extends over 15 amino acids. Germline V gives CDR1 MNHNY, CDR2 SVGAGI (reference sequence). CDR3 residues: CASTTGTGLNQPQHF. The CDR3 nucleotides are TGTGCCAGCACCACCGGGACAGGACTCAATCAGCCCCAGCATTTT.

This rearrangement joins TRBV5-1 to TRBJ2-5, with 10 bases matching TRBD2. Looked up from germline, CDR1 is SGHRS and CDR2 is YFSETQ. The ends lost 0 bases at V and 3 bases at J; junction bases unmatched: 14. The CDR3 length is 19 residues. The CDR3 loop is CASSLVRLAGVGAEETQYF. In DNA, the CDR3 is TGCGCCAGCAGCTTGGTACGCCTAGCGGGAGTTGGGGCCGAAGAGACCCAGTACTTC.

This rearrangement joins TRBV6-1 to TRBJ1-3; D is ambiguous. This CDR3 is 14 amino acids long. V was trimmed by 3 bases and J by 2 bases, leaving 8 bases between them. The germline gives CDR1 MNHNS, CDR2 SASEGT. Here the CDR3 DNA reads TGTGCCAGCAGTGATCAGAAAACTGGAAACACCATATATTTT. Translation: CASSDQKTGNTIYF.

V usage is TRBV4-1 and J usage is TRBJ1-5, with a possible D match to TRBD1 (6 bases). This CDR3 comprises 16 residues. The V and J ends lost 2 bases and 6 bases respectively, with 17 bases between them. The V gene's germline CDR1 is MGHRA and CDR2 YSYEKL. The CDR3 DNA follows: TGCGCCAGCAGCCAATATTGGCAGGGGAAGGGTCAGCCCCAGCATTTT. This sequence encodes CASSQYWQGKGQPQHF.

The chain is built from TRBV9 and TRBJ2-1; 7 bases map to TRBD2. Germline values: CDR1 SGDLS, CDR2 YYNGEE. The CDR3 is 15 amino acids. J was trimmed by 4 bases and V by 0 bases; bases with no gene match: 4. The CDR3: CASSVGGGNYNEQFF. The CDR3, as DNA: TGTGCCAGCAGCGTAGGGGGGGGTAATTACAATGAGCAGTTCTTC.

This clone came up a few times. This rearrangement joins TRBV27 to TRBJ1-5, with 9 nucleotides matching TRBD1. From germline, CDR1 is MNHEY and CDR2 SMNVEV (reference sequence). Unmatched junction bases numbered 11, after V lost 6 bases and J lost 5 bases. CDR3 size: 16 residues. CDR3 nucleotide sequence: TGTGCCAGCAGGAGTTCAAGGACAGGGGTCTATCAGCCCCAGCATTTT. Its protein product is CASRSSRTGVYQPQHF.

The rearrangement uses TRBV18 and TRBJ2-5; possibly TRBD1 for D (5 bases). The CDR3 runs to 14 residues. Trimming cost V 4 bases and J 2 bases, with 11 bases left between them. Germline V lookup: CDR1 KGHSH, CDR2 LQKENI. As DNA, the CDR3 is TGTGCCAGCTCACGACCGACAGCACAAGAGACCCAGTACTTC. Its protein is CASSRPTAQETQYF.